This T cell receptor beta chain was identified during a study of human T cells and chemical hapten exposure. Overall study: Weekly diphenylcyclopropenone doses were given to patients' scalps across the roughly 25-week study. The patients were mostly female; they had alopecia areata, totalis or universalis.

One entry per CDR3 protein results from TCRdb running MiXCR on the RACE reads. The sample yields about 190,000 distinct CDR3 sequences, 24% seen once. Note on this clonotype: Its target is unknown.

Time point denoted: patch test 3, about 24 weeks after DPC sensitization. Treatment given: therapeutic diphenylcyclopropenone sensitization with weekly scalp DPC. Unfractionated whole blood was the source from which total RNA was extracted. Study results and caveats: TCRs at a frequency above 1 in 1000 stayed unchanged with DPC sensitization.

The CDR3 loop spans 15 amino acids. Germline CDR1 and CDR2: LGHNA and YSLEER. Trimming took off 0 bases at V and 0 bases at J, with 8 bases between the two ends. The clonotype was recovered from a woman aged 40-49 years with alopecia areata. Some clones in this sample may be carry-over from other donors' samples. The V call is TRBV4-3, the J call TRBJ1-2; D gene unclear. The specimen comprised whole blood, sampled in connection with sensitization to the hapten diphenylcyclopropenone (DPC). As DNA, the CDR3 is TGCGCCAGCAGCCAAGATCAGACAACTAACTATGGCTACACCTTC. Amino acids: CASSQDQTTNYGYTF.